This TCR beta chain was captured in a study of post-analysis software for immune sequencing data. Study-level information: Several disease courses (relapsing-remitting, secondary progressive and progressive-relapsing) of multiple sclerosis were included.

Germline lookup yields CDR1 SGHVS and CDR2 FNYEAQ. CDR3 length: 16 residues. V trimming: 5 bases; J trimming: 0 bases; junction bases outside the gene matches: 6. TCR beta cDNA libraries included unique molecular identifiers. The authors obtained some 500,000 cDNA molecules from roughly 1 to 10 million T cells. Each CDR3 protein is one row after TCRdb ran MiXCR on the PCR reads. The data contain 600,000 to 750,000 distinct CDR3 sequences, 55% to 60% of them seen just once; the ten biggest clones take up about 11%. Study results and caveats: Significantly lower normalized Chao1 diversity was found in patients with multiple sclerosis relative to controls. Patients had higher frequencies than controls of four to six TRBV segments, including TRBV5-6, TRBV5-1 and TRBV20-1.

Details on this clonotype: The antigen remains unidentified.

The material sequenced was blood. The rearrangement links TRBV7-6 to TRBJ2-1; 8 nucleotides align to TRBD2. The clonotype comes from a girl aged 2 to 10 with multiple sclerosis. The CDR3 nucleotides are TGTGCCAGCAGCCCCCGGGGGGGATTCTCCTACAATGAGCAGTTCTTC. Amino acids: CASSPRGGFSYNEQFF.